This is a list of T cell receptor beta chains from one sample in a study of blood T cell repertoires in COVID-19. Profiled with immunoSEQ multiplex PCR; TCRdb holds only in-frame clones, not every one. The profile shows 190,000 or so clones, approximately 85% of them singletons. The sample comprised PBMCs or T cells enriched from blood (not recorded which). The receptors originated from a woman aged 25 to 39 who had recovered from COVID-19. CDR3s include the opening cysteine and the closing phenylalanine or tryptophan. A D gene is named only where the DNA matches it firmly. Not every row has a clone size; where given, it reads once, few, many or a size class.

V	J	D	size	DNA	CDR3
TRBV12-3/TRBV12-4	TRBJ1-5	TRBD1	few	TGTGCCAGCAGTGGGACAGGGGGCCAGCCCCAGCATTTT	CASSGTGGQPQHF
TRBV6-6	TRBJ2-4	NA	NA	TGTGCCAGTTTAGGGGGATTCGACAAAAACATTCAGTACTTC	CASLGGFDKNIQYF
TRBV6-5	TRBJ2-1	TRBD1	NA	TGTGCCAGCACTTTAGGGGGCGTGTACAATGAGCAGTTCTTC	CASTLGGVYNEQFF
TRBV7-8	TRBJ2-3	NA	NA	TGTGCCAGCAGCCCATACGGGGATACGCAGTATTTT	CASSPYGDTQYF
TRBV19	TRBJ1-5	NA	NA	TGTGCCAGTAGTATGCACAGGGTTGTCAATCAGCCCCAGCATTTT	CASSMHRVVNQPQHF
TRBV3-1/TRBV3-2	TRBJ2-3	NA	NA	TGTGCCAGCAGCCAAGATCAGTTTAGCACAGATACGCAGTATTTT	CASSQDQFSTDTQYF
TRBV25-1	TRBJ1-3	NA	NA	TGTGCCAGCAGTGAGGTGGGGGGCTCTGGAAACACCATATATTTT	CASSEVGGSGNTIYF
TRBV2	TRBJ2-4	NA	few	TGTGCCAGCAGTGATTCTCACAGGGCCCAAAACATTCAGTACTTC	CASSDSHRAQNIQYF
TRBV7-3	TRBJ2-7	TRBD2	once	TGTGCCAGCAGCCAGGGCACTAGCGGGTACTACGAGCAGTACTTC	CASSQGTSGYYEQYF
TRBV28	TRBJ2-7	NA	NA	TGTGCCAGCAGTTTAGCGGGCTACGAGCAGTACTTC	CASSLAGYEQYF
TRBV23-1	TRBJ2-7	TRBD1	NA	TGCGCCAGCAGTCGGGGCAGGGGGCCCTACGAGCAGTACTTC	CASSRGRGPYEQYF
TRBV4-1	TRBJ2-3	NA	NA	TGCGCCAGCAGCCAAGCGAACAGGGTGGATACGCAGTATTTT	CASSQANRVDTQYF
TRBV30	TRBJ2-3	TRBD2	NA	TGTGCCTGGAGCCCCGGCGGGAGGAAAACAGATACGCAGTATTTT	CAWSPGGRKTDTQYF
TRBV7-9	TRBJ2-1	TRBD2	NA	TGTGCCAGCAGCTTAGTTTTGGCGGGGGAGTACAATGAGCAGTTCTTC	CASSLVLAGEYNEQFF
TRBV3-1/TRBV3-2	TRBJ1-3	NA	few	TGTGCCAGCAGCCAAGCTTGGGGGGACTCTGGAAACACCATATATTTT	CASSQAWGDSGNTIYF
TRBV24-1	TRBJ2-2	TRBD1	NA	TGTGCCACCAGTGATTTGGGACAGGGCGGCGGCACCGGGGAGCTGTTTTTT	CATSDLGQGGGTGELFF
TRBV28	TRBJ2-7	TRBD2	NA	TGTGCCAGCAGTTCCTTACCCGGGACTAGCGGGATCGAGCAGTACTTC	CASSSLPGTSGIEQYF
TRBV27	TRBJ2-5	NA	NA	TGTGCCAGCAGTTTATCTGTCTGGGGGGACACCCAGTACTTC	CASSLSVWGDTQYF
TRBV10-3	TRBJ2-3	TRBD2	NA	TGTGCCATCAGGACAAGCTCTGGACTAGGAACAGATACGCAGTATTTT	CAIRTSSGLGTDTQYF
TRBV5-1	TRBJ2-7	NA	NA	TGCGCCAGCAGCTCGGGAGGGACAGCGACCTACGAGCAGTACTTC	CASSSGGTATYEQYF
TRBV5-1	TRBJ2-1	NA	NA	TGCGCCAGCAGCTTGGATGCTAGCGTTAAAGAGCAGTTCTTC	CASSLDASVKEQFF
TRBV4-1	TRBJ1-2	NA	NA	TGCGCCAGCAGCCAAGTGGACACCTCTAACTATGGCTACACCTTC	CASSQVDTSNYGYTF
TRBV5-1	TRBJ2-1	NA	NA	TGCGCCAGCAGCGCTAGCGCCTACAATGAGCAGTTCTTC	CASSASAYNEQFF
TRBV15	TRBJ2-7	NA	NA	TGTGCCACCAGCAGAGATAACAGCTACGAGCAGTACTTC	CATSRDNSYEQYF
TRBV6-5	TRBJ2-7	NA	NA	TGTGCCAGCAGCGACCTCGGGAGAACGTACGAGCAGTACTTC	CASSDLGRTYEQYF
TRBV7-6	TRBJ2-3	NA	NA	TGTGCCAGCAGCTTACGGTTTGGCGGGGGCACAGATACGCAGTATTTT	CASSLRFGGGTDTQYF
TRBV6-5	TRBJ1-3	NA	NA	TGTGCCAGCGGGGACAACGGAAACACCATATATTTT	CASGDNGNTIYF
TRBV2	TRBJ1-5	NA	NA	TGTGCCAGCATCCTCGACAGGTTGAGCAATCAGCCCCAGCATTTT	CASILDRLSNQPQHF
TRBV9	TRBJ2-1	TRBD1	once	TGTGCCAGCAGCGTAGGGGACAGGTACAATGAGCAGTTCTTC	CASSVGDRYNEQFF
TRBV2	TRBJ2-1	TRBD2	NA	TGTGCCAGCAATCGAGAGCGGGACTCCTACAATGAGCAGTTCTTC	CASNRERDSYNEQFF
TRBV6-1	TRBJ1-3	NA	NA	TGTGCCAGCAGTGAAGCTAGCCGGTCACATAGAAACACCATATATTTT	CASSEASRSHRNTIYF
TRBV11-2	TRBJ1-2	TRBD1	NA	TGTGCCAGCAGCTTAGGGACAGGGGTCTCCTATGGCTACACCTTC	CASSLGTGVSYGYTF
TRBV3-1/TRBV3-2	TRBJ1-4	NA	NA	TGTGCCAGCAGCCGAAGTGGGGGGGCGGGTAATGAAAAACTGTTTTTT	CASSRSGGAGNEKLFF
TRBV28	TRBJ1-5	TRBD1	once	TGTGCCAGCAGTAGGACAGGGTCGGACCAGCCCCAGCATTTT	CASSRTGSDQPQHF
TRBV2	TRBJ1-3	TRBD1	once	TGTGCCAGCAGGGGTGGGACAGAGCCCGTCTCTGGAAACACCATATATTTT	CASRGGTEPVSGNTIYF
TRBV5-8	TRBJ2-2	NA	NA	TGTGCCAGCAGTCCGAACATAGGAGGCGGGGAGCTGTTTTTT	CASSPNIGGGELFF
TRBV29-1	TRBJ2-1	NA	NA	TGCAGCTCTCGATTTGATCAGGCGCAGTTCTTC	CSSRFDQAQFF
TRBV6-1	TRBJ1-6	NA	NA	TGTGCCAGCAGTGAATGGGGGGGGAATAATTCACCCCTCCACTTT	CASSEWGGNNSPLHF
TRBV19	TRBJ2-1	NA	NA	TGTGCCAGTAGTATAGTAGGGGATGGCTACAATGAGCAGTTCTTC	CASSIVGDGYNEQFF
TRBV6-5	TRBJ2-7	NA	NA	TGTGCCAGCAGTTCAAGACTAGTTACCTACGAGCAGTACTTC	CASSSRLVTYEQYF
TRBV6-4	TRBJ2-1	TRBD2	few	TGTGCCAGCAGCCTGACTAGCGGGAGCCACAATGAGCAGTTCTTC	CASSLTSGSHNEQFF
TRBV25-1	TRBJ1-3	NA	few	TGTGCCAGCAGTGAATGGGGAGGAGAAGATGGAAACACCATATATTTT	CASSEWGGEDGNTIYF
TRBV5-4	TRBJ2-7	TRBD2	NA	TGTGCCAGCAGTATTGTTAGCGGGAGGGCAAGCGAGCAGTACTTC	CASSIVSGRASEQYF
TRBV5-1	TRBJ1-1	TRBD1	few	TGCGCCAGCAGCTCCGGAACAGGGGGACACACTGAAGCTTTCTTT	CASSSGTGGHTEAFF
TRBV12-5	TRBJ1-1	TRBD1	NA	TGTGCTAGTGGTTTTGGGAGTTTGGGACAGGAAAGTCGGGACACTGAAGCTTTCTTT	CASGFGSLGQESRDTEAFF
TRBV11-2	TRBJ2-7	TRBD2	NA	TGTGCCAGCAGCCAGATGGCGGGAGGGGGCTACGAGCAGTACTTC	CASSQMAGGGYEQYF
TRBV27	TRBJ1-1	NA	NA	TGTGCCAGCAGTTTATCGGGCACGGTAAACACTGAAGCTTTCTTT	CASSLSGTVNTEAFF
TRBV5-1	TRBJ2-7	TRBD2	NA	TGCGCCAGCAGCTTACGGGGGGCCTACGAGCAGTACTTC	CASSLRGAYEQYF
TRBV7-8	TRBJ2-2	TRBD1	few	TGTGCCAGCAGCTTAGCGCGGGACAGGCTTAACACCGGGGAGCTGTTTTTT	CASSLARDRLNTGELFF
TRBV28	TRBJ2-3	TRBD1	NA	TGTGCCAGCAGTTTTCAGGGGGCGGGAGATACGCAGTATTTT	CASSFQGAGDTQYF
TRBV5-1	TRBJ1-3	TRBD1	NA	TGCGCCAGCAGCTCAGGGACAGCTGCTAGCGGAAACACCATATATTTT	CASSSGTAASGNTIYF
TRBV2	TRBJ2-1	NA	NA	TGTGCCAGCCCGCCCTTTCCGCCTAGGTCCTACAATGAGCAGTTCTTC	CASPPFPPRSYNEQFF
TRBV7-8	TRBJ2-2	TRBD2	NA	TGTGCCAGCAGCTTAGGACTAGCGGGAGGGCCAAACGGGGAGCTGTTTTTT	CASSLGLAGGPNGELFF